This is a list of T cell receptor beta chains from one sample in a study of T cells in Graves' hyperthyroidism and ophthalmopathy. TCRdb ran MiXCR on the multiplex PCR reads and lists one entry per CDR3 protein. This sample has about 610,000 distinct CDR3 sequences, with under 15% found just once. Sequenced input: blood. The receptor source for this set is a woman between 35 and 50 years old with Graves' ophthalmopathy. Both conserved end residues are part of each CDR3. The D gene is left open where the match is weak. Clone size is given for some rows only: seen once, a few or many times, or a class if the clone is expanded.

j_call	v_call	clone_size	d_call	cdr3_aa	cdr3_nt
TRBJ1-2	TRBV7-9	many	NA	CASSLQLSGYTF	TGTGCCAGCAGCTTACAATTAAGCGGCTACACCTTC
TRBJ2-5	TRBV14	NA	TRBD2	CASSQLAGGPGETQYF	TGTGCCAGCAGCCAACTAGCGGGAGGGCCTGGAGAGACCCAGTACTTC
TRBJ2-7	TRBV28	many	TRBD2	CASSLAGENYEQYF	TGTGCCAGCAGTTTAGCGGGAGAGAACTACGAGCAGTACTTC
TRBJ2-7	TRBV7-2	many	NA	CASSLQQGTAYEQYF	TGTGCCAGCAGCCTCCAACAGGGTACGGCCTACGAGCAGTACTTC
TRBJ2-7	TRBV15	NA	NA	CATSSGGLYYYEQYF	TGTGCCACCAGCAGCGGAGGGCTCTACTACTACGAGCAGTACTTC
TRBJ2-7	TRBV7-2	many	TRBD2	CASSRQWREGGSYEQYF	TGTGCCAGCAGCCGACAGTGGCGGGAGGGCGGTTCCTACGAGCAGTACTTC
TRBJ1-2	TRBV7-2	many	NA	CASSLVKGQPYGYTF	TGTGCCAGCAGCTTAGTGAAAGGACAGCCCTATGGCTACACCTTC
TRBJ2-7	TRBV2	many	TRBD2	CASTEATSGSYEQYF	TGTGCCAGCACCGAAGCGACTAGCGGGAGCTACGAGCAGTACTTC
TRBJ2-7	TRBV29-1	many	NA	CSVVPGSYEQYF	TGCAGCGTTGTCCCCGGGAGCTACGAGCAGTACTTC
TRBJ1-1	TRBV18	many	NA	CASSPLAGQGITEAFF	TGTGCCAGCTCACCGCTCGCTGGTCAGGGGATCACTGAAGCTTTCTTT
TRBJ1-2	TRBV14	many	NA	CASSQVQGTYGYTF	TGTGCCAGCAGCCAAGTGCAGGGTACCTATGGCTACACCTTC
TRBJ2-5	TRBV27	many	NA	CASSLSHITYQETQYF	TGTGCCAGCAGTTTATCCCATATTACGTACCAAGAGACCCAGTACTTC
TRBJ2-7	TRBV6-2/TRBV6-3	many	TRBD2	CASRDPGLGGSYEQYF	TGTGCCAGCAGGGACCCGGGACTAGGGGGTTCCTACGAGCAGTACTTC
TRBJ1-1	TRBV30	many	NA	CAWSAPDRNTEAFF	TGTGCCTGGAGTGCCCCGGACAGGAACACTGAAGCTTTCTTT
TRBJ2-2	TRBV5-1	many	NA	CASSLSINTGELFF	TGCGCCAGCAGCTTAAGTATCAACACCGGGGAGCTGTTTTTT
TRBJ2-7	TRBV4-3	NA	TRBD1	CASSQQQGISYEQYF	TGCGCCAGCAGCCAGCAACAGGGGATCTCCTACGAGCAGTACTTC
TRBJ2-7	TRBV27	many	TRBD2	CASSFRLAGYEQYF	TGTGCCAGCAGTTTTAGACTAGCGGGCTACGAGCAGTACTTC
TRBJ2-7	TRBV12-3/TRBV12-4	many	TRBD2	CASARREFYEQYF	TGTGCCAGCGCTCGGCGGGAGTTCTACGAGCAGTACTTC
TRBJ1-2	TRBV28	NA	TRBD1	CASILRDREANYGYTF	TGTGCCAGCATCCTCCGGGACAGGGAGGCTAACTATGGCTACACCTTC
TRBJ1-1	TRBV6-1	once	TRBD1	CASSRGRTTEAFF	TGTGCCAGCAGCAGGGGGCGGACCACTGAAGCTTTCTTT
TRBJ1-5	TRBV3-1	NA	TRBD1	CASSPGQVWEPQHF	TGTGCCAGCAGCCCAGGACAGGTATGGGAGCCCCAGCATTTT
TRBJ1-1	TRBV12-3/TRBV12-4	many	NA	CASSLRASGTEAFF	TGTGCCAGCAGTTTAAGGGCCTCAGGTACTGAAGCTTTCTTT
TRBJ2-7	TRBV29-1	many	TRBD2	CSVEDPGTNYEQYF	TGCAGCGTTGAAGATCCCGGGACTAACTACGAGCAGTACTTC
TRBJ1-1	TRBV6-1	few	NA	CASTRLGWGSTEAFF	TGTGCCAGCACCCGATTGGGGTGGGGTAGCACTGAAGCTTTCTTT
TRBJ1-2	TRBV6-1	many	NA	CASSAAVLYGYTF	TGTGCCAGCAGTGCGGCAGTGCTCTATGGCTACACCTTC
TRBJ2-2	TRBV6-2/TRBV6-3	many	NA	CASTQVQLGELFF	TGTGCCAGCACCCAGGTCCAACTCGGGGAGCTGTTTTTT
TRBJ1-1	TRBV24-1	many	NA	CATSDPTLGPEAFF	TGTGCCACCAGTGATCCGACACTAGGACCTGAAGCTTTCTTT
TRBJ2-1	TRBV28	NA	TRBD1	CASSLTGTGSYNEQFF	TGTGCCAGCAGTTTAACCGGGACAGGGTCCTACAATGAGCAGTTCTTC
TRBJ2-5	TRBV11-2	many	TRBD2	CASNNPGTSGVETQYF	TGTGCCAGCAACAACCCCGGGACTAGCGGAGTGGAGACCCAGTACTTC
TRBJ2-5	TRBV10-3	NA	NA	CAISESLGTQYF	TGTGCCATCAGTGAGTCCCTCGGGACCCAGTACTTC
TRBJ2-7	TRBV6-1	many	TRBD2	CASSEGGGSSYEQYF	TGTGCCAGCAGTGAAGGCGGGGGTAGCTCCTACGAGCAGTACTTC
TRBJ2-7	TRBV20-1	many	NA	CSAAWAGGYEQYF	TGCAGTGCTGCGTGGGCGGGCGGATACGAGCAGTACTTC
TRBJ2-7	TRBV7-2	many	TRBD1	CASSSRDRSSYEQYF	TGTGCCAGCAGCTCCCGGGACAGGAGCTCCTACGAGCAGTACTTC
TRBJ2-7	TRBV7-8	many	NA	CASSSSARDNSYEQYF	TGTGCCAGCAGCTCGAGCGCTCGGGACAACTCCTACGAGCAGTACTTC
TRBJ1-1	TRBV28	many	NA	CASSPAGALNTEAFF	TGTGCCAGCAGTCCAGCAGGGGCGCTGAACACTGAAGCTTTCTTT
TRBJ1-2	TRBV12-3/TRBV12-4	many	NA	CAIDNRNGYTF	TGTGCCATCGACAATAGGAATGGCTACACCTTC
TRBJ1-2	TRBV20-1	many	TRBD1	CSALPGQLYGYTF	TGCAGTGCTTTACCGGGACAGCTCTATGGCTACACCTTC
TRBJ2-1	TRBV19	many	NA	CASSIQSSYSYNEQFF	TGTGCCAGTAGTATTCAATCATCTTACTCCTACAATGAGCAGTTCTTC
TRBJ1-5	TRBV27	many	NA	CASSLSGPLHQPQHF	TGTGCCAGCAGTTTATCAGGGCCTTTGCATCAGCCCCAGCATTTT
TRBJ2-7	TRBV7-2	many	NA	CASCPLSGTGTYEQYF	TGTGCCAGCTGTCCACTTAGCGGGACAGGAACCTACGAGCAGTACTTC
TRBJ1-5	TRBV30	NA	NA	CAWSPPFQQPQHF	TGTGCCTGGAGTCCTCCATTTCAGCAGCCCCAGCATTTT
TRBJ1-1	TRBV28	NA	NA	CASRDEDTEAFF	TGTGCCAGTAGGGACGAGGACACTGAAGCTTTCTTT
TRBJ2-2	TRBV12-3/TRBV12-4	many	NA	CASSLTGITGELFF	TGTGCCAGCAGTTTAACAGGGATTACCGGGGAGCTGTTTTTT
TRBJ2-7	TRBV4-1	NA	NA	CASSQDRRGYPYEQYF	TGCGCCAGCAGCCAAGATCGTAGGGGCTATCCCTACGAGCAGTACTTC
TRBJ1-2	TRBV25-1	many	NA	CASSESLGESGYTF	TGTGCCAGCAGTGAATCACTGGGGGAGAGTGGCTACACCTTC
TRBJ2-5	TRBV7-2	NA	NA	CASSPWDLQETQYF	TGTGCCAGCAGCCCGTGGGACCTTCAAGAGACCCAGTACTTC
TRBJ2-5	TRBV12-3/TRBV12-4	many	TRBD1	CASSLRQGNLYQETQYF	TGTGCCAGCAGTCTACGACAGGGGAATCTGTACCAAGAGACCCAGTACTTC
TRBJ1-5	TRBV19	many	NA	CASTPWGGVNQPQHF	TGTGCCAGTACTCCTTGGGGGGGCGTCAATCAGCCCCAGCATTTT
TRBJ2-2	TRBV30	many	NA	CAWSDPHGELFF	TGTGCCTGGAGTGACCCGCATGGGGAGCTGTTTTTT
TRBJ2-3	TRBV2	many	NA	CASSEASPGADTQYF	TGTGCCAGCAGTGAGGCTAGCCCGGGCGCAGATACGCAGTATTTT